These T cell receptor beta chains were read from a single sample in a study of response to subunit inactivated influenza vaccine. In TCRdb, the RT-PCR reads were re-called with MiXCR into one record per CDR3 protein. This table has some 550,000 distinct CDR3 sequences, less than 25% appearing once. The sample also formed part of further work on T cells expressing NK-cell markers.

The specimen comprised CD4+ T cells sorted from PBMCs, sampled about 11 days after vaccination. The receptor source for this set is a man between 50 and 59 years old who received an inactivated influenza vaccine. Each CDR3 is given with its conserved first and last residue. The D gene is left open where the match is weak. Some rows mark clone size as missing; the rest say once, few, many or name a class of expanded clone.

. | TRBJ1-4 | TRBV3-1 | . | TGTGCCAGCAGCCACCCCGGGACAAGCGGTGAAAAACTGTTTTTT | CASSHPGTSGEKLFF
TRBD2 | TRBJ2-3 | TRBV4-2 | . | TGTGCCAGCAGCCAAGATGTGGCGGGGGGGGATACGCAGTATTTT | CASSQDVAGGDTQYF
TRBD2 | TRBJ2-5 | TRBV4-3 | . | TGCGCCAGCAGCCAAGATCCAACCCTGAGGACTAGCGGTTCCGGTGAGACCCAGTACTTC | CASSQDPTLRTSGSGETQYF
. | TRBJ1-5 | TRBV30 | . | TGTGCCTGGAGTGTACATGATGATCAGCCCCAGCATTTT | CAWSVHDDQPQHF
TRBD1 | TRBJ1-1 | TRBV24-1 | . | TGTGCCACCAGACGTACAGGGGGGACTGAAGCTTTCTTT | CATRRTGGTEAFF
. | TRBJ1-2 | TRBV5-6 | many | TGTGCCAGCAGCTCATGGGCGCACTATGGCTACACCTTC | CASSSWAHYGYTF
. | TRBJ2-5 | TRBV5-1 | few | TGCGCCAGCAGCTACTGGATACAAGAGACCCAGTACTTC | CASSYWIQETQYF
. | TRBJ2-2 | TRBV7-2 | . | TGTGCCAGCAGCCTAGGATTAAACAGGTTTTCCGGGGAGCTGTTTTTT | CASSLGLNRFSGELFF
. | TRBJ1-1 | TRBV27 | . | TGTGCCAGCAGTTTTCAGGGGCGGAAAGCTTTCTTT | CASSFQGRKAFF
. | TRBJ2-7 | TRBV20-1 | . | TGCAGTGCGGACTTGAGGTTGGGTGCCACCTACGAGCAGTACTTC | CSADLRLGATYEQYF
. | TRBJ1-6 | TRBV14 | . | TGTGCCAGCAGCCAAGAGCCCCTCTCACCCCTCCACTTT | CASSQEPLSPLHF
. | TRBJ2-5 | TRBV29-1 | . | TGCAGCGTTGCCCTCAGGTACCAAGAGACCCAGTACTTC | CSVALRYQETQYF
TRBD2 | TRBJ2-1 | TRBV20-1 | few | TGCAGTGCTCCTTACCGGGGGGGCCCGAATGAGCAGTTCTTC | CSAPYRGGPNEQFF
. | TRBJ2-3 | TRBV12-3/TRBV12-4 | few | TGTGCCAGCAGCTTCGGACACTCAGGAGATACGCAGTATTTT | CASSFGHSGDTQYF
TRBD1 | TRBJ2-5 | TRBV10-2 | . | TGCGCCAGCACACCCCTAGACAGGGGTAAAGAGACCCAGTACTTC | CASTPLDRGKETQYF
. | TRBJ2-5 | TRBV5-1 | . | TGCGCCAGCGGATCTTCGGCAGACCGTCAGTACCAAGAGACCCAGTACTTC | CASGSSADRQYQETQYF
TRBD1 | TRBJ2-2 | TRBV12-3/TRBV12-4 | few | TGTGCCAGCAGCTTTTCGGACAGGGGGCAGCTGTTTTTT | CASSFSDRGQLFF
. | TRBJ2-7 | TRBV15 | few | TGTGCCACCAGCAGAGCGGGAAACCTACACTCCTACGAGCAGTACTTC | CATSRAGNLHSYEQYF
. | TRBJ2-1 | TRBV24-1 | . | TGTGCCACCAGTGACCCCGTGGGGAGTGGCAATGAGCAGTTCTTC | CATSDPVGSGNEQFF
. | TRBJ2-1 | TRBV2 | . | TGTGCCAGCAGTGATTTAGGGACGGGGGACAATGAGCAGTTCTTC | CASSDLGTGDNEQFF
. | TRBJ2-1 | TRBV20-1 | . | TGCAGTGCTAGGTCCGGGTACAATGAGCAGTTCTTC | CSARSGYNEQFF
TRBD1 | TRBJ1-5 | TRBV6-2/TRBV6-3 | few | TGTGCCAGCAGCTACACAGGGGAAGGCAATCAGCCCCAGCATTTT | CASSYTGEGNQPQHF
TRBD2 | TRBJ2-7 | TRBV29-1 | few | TGCAGCGTGGGATCTAGCGGGGGGGCCTACGAGCAGTACTTC | CSVGSSGGAYEQYF
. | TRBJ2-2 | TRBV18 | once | TGTGCCAGCTCACCACCTGCGGGCACCGGGGAGCTGTTTTTT | CASSPPAGTGELFF
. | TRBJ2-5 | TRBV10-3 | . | TGTGCCATCAGTGTAGGGGGGAGGTACGAGACCCAGTACTTC | CAISVGGRYETQYF
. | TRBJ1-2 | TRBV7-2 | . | TGTGCCAGCAGCTTAGTTATGGCGGGCGACTATGGCTACACCTTC | CASSLVMAGDYGYTF
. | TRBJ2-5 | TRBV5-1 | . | TGCGCCAGCAGCCCCCTCGTGGGGGAGACCCAGTACTTC | CASSPLVGETQYF
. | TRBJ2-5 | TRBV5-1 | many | TGTGCCAGCAGCCTACCTGGGGAGACCCAGTACTTC | CASSLPGETQYF
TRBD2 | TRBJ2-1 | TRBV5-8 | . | TGTGCCAGCAGCTTGGCCACGCTCGCGGGGGCCTACAATGAGCAGTTCTTC | CASSLATLAGAYNEQFF
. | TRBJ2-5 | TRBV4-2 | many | TGTGCCAGCAGCCAAGATCTAGGAGCGGATCTCCAAGAGACCCAGTACTTC | CASSQDLGADLQETQYF
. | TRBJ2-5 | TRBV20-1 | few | TGCAGTGCTAGGATATCGGAGACCCAGTACTTC | CSARISETQYF
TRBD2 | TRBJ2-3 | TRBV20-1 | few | TGCAGTGCTAGGTGGACTAGCGGGGTGGCAGATACGCAGTATTTT | CSARWTSGVADTQYF
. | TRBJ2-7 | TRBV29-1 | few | TGCAGCGTTGAAGACCCCGGGACATACTCCTACGAGCAGTACTTC | CSVEDPGTYSYEQYF
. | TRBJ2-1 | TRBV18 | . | TGTGCCAGCTCACCGAGCATACAGGGTGTGAGGTACAATGAGCAGTTCTTC | CASSPSIQGVRYNEQFF